This T cell receptor (beta chain) originates from a study of Graves' ophthalmopathy and Graves' hyperthyroidism. General study findings and limits: Blood repertoires reportedly contained most expanded thyroid clonotypes above 0.001 frequency.

On this clonotype itself: Its target is not known.

Trimming removed 5 bases from V and 8 bases from J; junction bases left unmatched: 5. The CDR3 is 13 amino acids. Germline CDR1 LNHDA, CDR2 SQIVND (reference sequence). TCR beta CDR3 regions were amplified from RNA transcripts. A first-round RT-PCR used HTBI primers, followed by a second-round multiplex PCR. A single record per CDR3 protein comes from TCRdb applying MiXCR to the multiplex PCR reads. The sample records about 1.2 million distinct CDR3 sequences, less than 45% being singletons. The TCR sequence derives from an adult man with Graves' hyperthyroidism. The specimen sequenced was peripheral blood or thyroid tissue (not recorded which). The chain is built from TRBV19 and TRBJ1-1, with 10 bases that match TRBD1. This chain's CDR3 is CASSRDRGQEAFF. As DNA, the CDR3 is TGTGCCAGTAGTCGGGACAGGGGTCAGGAAGCTTTCTTT. The full variable domain, rest sourced from reference TRBV19 and TRBJ1-1, is DGGITQSPKYLFRKEGQNVTLSCEQNLNHDAMYWYRQDPGQGLRLIYYSQIVNDFQKGDIAEGYSVSREKKESFPLTVTSAQKNPTAFYLCASSRDRGQEAFFGQGTRLTVV.